Following are 9 T cell receptor beta chains from one sample sequenced in a study of PD-1 blockade in classical Hodgkin lymphoma. Libraries were prepared by immunoSEQ multiplex PCR; TCRdb keeps only in-frame clonotypes and omits some of them. The sample contains tens of thousands of clones, approximately 90% of which appear only once. Every patient relapsed after autologous stem cell transplantation, and brentuximab vedotin exposure varied. Sequencing was performed on peripheral blood mononuclear cells (PBMCs), taken at baseline. These receptors all come from a human donor with classical Hodgkin lymphoma.

The V and J genes are TRBV5-1 and TRBJ2-7; TRBD1 matches at 8 bases. Germline V lookup: CDR1 SGHRS, CDR2 YFSETQ. V dropped 3 bases and J dropped 3; count of bases not matched to a gene: 5. The CDR3 runs to 14 residues. The CDR3 DNA sequence: TGCGCCAGCAGCTGGAGACAGGGGAACTACGAGCAGTACTTC. It specifies CASSWRQGNYEQYF.

This chain joins TRBV6-5 and TRBJ1-4; 7 nucleotides match TRBD1. CDR3 length equals 14 residues. The V gene end was trimmed by 6 bases and the J gene end by 5 bases; junction bases not matched to a gene: 6. CDR1 and CDR2 from the germline V gene are MNHEY and SVGAGI. The CDR3 sequence: CASRFTGVNEKLFF. CDR3 nucleotide sequence: TGTGCCAGCAGGTTCACAGGGGTAAATGAAAAACTGTTTTTT.

V is TRBV7-9 and J is TRBJ1-2; no reliable D call. The V gene lost 1 base and the J gene lost 4 bases, with 13 bases spanning the gap. Germline CDR1 reads SEHNR; CDR2 reads FQNEAQ (reference sequence). CDR3 length: 15 residues. CDR3 sequence: CASSLGSFAFYGYTF. The CDR3, as DNA: TGTGCCAGCAGCTTAGGGTCATTTGCGTTCTATGGCTACACCTTC.

The rearrangement joins TRBV27 to TRBJ2-3; the match to TRBD1 covers 8 bases. Germline V gene data show CDR1 as MNHEY and CDR2 as SMNVEV (reference sequence). J was trimmed by 3 bases and V by 3 bases; bases with no gene match: 5. The CDR3 totals 15 residues. The CDR3 here is CASSFWDRSTDTQYF. The DNA of the CDR3 is TGTGCCAGCAGTTTTTGGGACAGGTCGACAGATACGCAGTATTTT.

The chain has TRBV19 and TRBJ2-1, with 10 positions matching TRBD2. Unmatched junction bases numbered 2, after V lost 4 bases and J lost 2 bases. The V gene's germline CDR1 is LNHDA and CDR2 SQIVND (reference sequence). The CDR3 consists of 15 residues. CDR3 residues: CASSTLAGAYNEQFF. The CDR3 bases are TGTGCCAGTAGTACCCTAGCGGGGGCCTACAATGAGCAGTTCTTC.

CDR3 residues: CASSHNFKPTGRLNTEAFF. The CDR3 coding sequence is TGTGCCAGCAGCCACAACTTTAAGCCGACAGGGAGGTTGAACACTGAAGCTTTCTTT. This chain joins TRBV13 and TRBJ1-1, with 7 bases that match TRBD1. The CDR3 sequence is 19 residues long. The germline V gene encodes CDR1 PRHDT and CDR2 FYEKMQ (reference sequence). Trimming at V came to 5 bases and at J to 0 bases, leaving 18 bases not matched to a gene.

The chain has TRBV2 and TRBJ2-3; 9 nucleotides agree with TRBD1. V was pared by 6 bases and J by 4 bases, with 5 bases of the junction left unmatched. This CDR3 contains 14 residues. Germline CDR1 SNHLY, CDR2 FYNNEI. The CDR3 sequence is CASRTRDRADTQYF. CDR3 nucleotide sequence: TGTGCCAGCAGGACCAGGGACAGGGCAGATACGCAGTATTTT. Together with reference TRBV2 and TRBJ2-3, the CDR3 gives the full variable domain: EPEVTQTPSHQVTQMGQEVILRCVPISNHLYFYWYRQILGQKVEFLVSFYNNEISEKSEIFDDQFSVERPDGSNFTLKIRSTKLEDSAMYFCASRTRDRADTQYFGPGTRLTVL.

The chain has TRBV13 and TRBJ2-7; D is perhaps TRBD2 (5 bases). This CDR3 region has 14 residues. Trimming cost V 3 bases and J 0 bases, with 9 bases left between them. Germline loops: CDR1 PRHDT, CDR2 FYEKMQ (reference sequence). The CDR3 loop reads CASSLSGSSYEQYF. The CDR3, as DNA: TGTGCCAGCAGCTTGTCTGGGAGCTCCTACGAGCAGTACTTC.

V usage is TRBV11-2 and J usage is TRBJ2-7; 7 bases fit TRBD2. This CDR3 has 16 residues. Looked up from germline, CDR1 is SGHAT and CDR2 is FQNNGV. With V trimmed by 5 bases and J by 2 bases, 12 bases remained unmatched. The CDR3 region is CASSPRDYHLPYEQYF. Written as DNA, the CDR3 is TGTGCCAGCAGCCCGAGGGACTACCACTTACCCTACGAGCAGTACTTC.